The rows below give T cell receptor beta chains drawn from one sample of a study of PD-L1 blockade in urothelial cancer. Some clones are missing from TCRdb's copy, which holds only in-frame ones; the method was immunoSEQ multiplex PCR. The sample holds some 67,000 clones, roughly 91% seen once. The sample here was PBMCs, taken around atezolizumab (anti-PD-L1) treatment. Receptors were obtained from a man aged 60 to 75 with urothelial cancer. Each CDR3 is given without its conserved first and last residue. The D gene is left open where the match is weak.

D: TRBD1
V: TRBV7-2
J: TRBJ2-7
CDR3: ASSPSGQGVYEQY

D: TRBD1
V: TRBV5-1
J: TRBJ2-5
CDR3: ASSIAGTGQETQY

D: TRBD1
V: TRBV6-1
J: TRBJ1-5
CDR3: ASSRGTGGGQPQH

D: TRBD1
V: TRBV5-4
J: TRBJ1-2
CDR3: ASSIGTANYGYT

D: NA
V: TRBV5-1
J: TRBJ1-1
CDR3: ASSLTQGPNTEAF

D: NA
V: TRBV7-9
J: TRBJ1-1
CDR3: ASDSPPMNTEAF

D: TRBD1
V: TRBV7-8
J: TRBJ1-1
CDR3: ASSPRSGTGGIGAF

D: TRBD2
V: TRBV9
J: TRBJ2-1
CDR3: ASSVSSGRRNEQF

D: TRBD1
V: TRBV4-1
J: TRBJ2-7
CDR3: ASSQTGQGYEQY

D: NA
V: TRBV5-6
J: TRBJ2-7
CDR3: ASSPGQGIDEQY

D: TRBD2
V: TRBV7-3
J: TRBJ2-1
CDR3: ASSFPGLAGGLKEQF

D: TRBD2
V: TRBV28
J: TRBJ2-7
CDR3: ASRAGGTGLEEQY

D: TRBD1
V: TRBV5-4
J: TRBJ2-3
CDR3: ASSGWDRGATDTQY

D: TRBD1
V: TRBV10-3
J: TRBJ1-1
CDR3: AISEGKQGTTEAF

D: TRBD1
V: TRBV7-6
J: TRBJ2-3
CDR3: ASSSRQGATDTQY

D: TRBD1
V: TRBV7-7
J: TRBJ2-1
CDR3: ASSPGQGGYNEQF

D: NA
V: TRBV19
J: TRBJ1-2
CDR3: ASSIEAAANYGYT

D: NA
V: TRBV19
J: TRBJ1-1
CDR3: ASSIGGGGKTEAF

D: NA
V: TRBV5-6
J: TRBJ1-1
CDR3: ASSSQGISEAF

D: TRBD2
V: TRBV6-4
J: TRBJ2-3
CDR3: ASSELAGAGGTDTQY

D: NA
V: TRBV4-3
J: TRBJ2-5
CDR3: ASSQGTGRETQY

D: TRBD2
V: TRBV27
J: TRBJ2-5
CDR3: ASGGLGLAEETQY

D: NA
V: TRBV5-1
J: TRBJ2-1
CDR3: ASSFLARGQNEQF

D: TRBD1
V: TRBV7-6
J: TRBJ1-2
CDR3: ASSLETGGNYGYT

D: TRBD1
V: TRBV10-3
J: TRBJ2-7
CDR3: AISGTRQGNEQY

D: NA
V: TRBV2
J: TRBJ2-3
CDR3: ASRLLDDTQY

D: TRBD1
V: TRBV4-1
J: TRBJ1-1
CDR3: ASSHPGTGGLDTEAF

D: TRBD2
V: TRBV11-3
J: TRBJ2-1
CDR3: ASSLRGVSGRRSREQF